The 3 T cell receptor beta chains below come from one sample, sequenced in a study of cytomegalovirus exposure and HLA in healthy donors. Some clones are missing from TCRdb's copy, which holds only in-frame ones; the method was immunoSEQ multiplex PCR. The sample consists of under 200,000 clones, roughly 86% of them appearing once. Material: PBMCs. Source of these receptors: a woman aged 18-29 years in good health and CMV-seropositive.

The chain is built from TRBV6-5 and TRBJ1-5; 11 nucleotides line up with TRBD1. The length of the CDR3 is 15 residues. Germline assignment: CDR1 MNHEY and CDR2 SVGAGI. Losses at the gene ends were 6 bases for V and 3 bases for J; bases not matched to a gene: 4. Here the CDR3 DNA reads TGTGCCAGCAGAAGGGACAGGGGGTCCAATCAGCCCCAGCATTTT. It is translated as CASRRDRGSNQPQHF.

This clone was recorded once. CDR3 residues: CAWSRGSGDTQYF. The CDR3 DNA is TGTGCCTGGAGTCGAGGTTCCGGAGATACGCAGTATTTT. This chain links TRBV30 with TRBJ2-3; D is unresolved. Trimming removed 2 bases at V and 5 bases at J, with 11 bases between. The CDR3 totals 13 residues. CDR1 is GTSNPN, CDR2 SVGIG, per germline (reference sequence).

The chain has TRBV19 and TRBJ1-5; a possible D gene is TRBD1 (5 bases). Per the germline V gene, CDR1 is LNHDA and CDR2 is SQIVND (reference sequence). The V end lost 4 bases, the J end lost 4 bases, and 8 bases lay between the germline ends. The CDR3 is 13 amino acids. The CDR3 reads CASSRQGNQPQHF. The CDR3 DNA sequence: TGTGCCAGTAGTAGGCAGGGTAATCAGCCCCAGCATTTT.